This section outlines one TCR beta chain sequence together with its context. Some clones are missing from TCRdb's copy, which holds only in-frame ones; the method was immunoSEQ multiplex PCR. The sample yields under 200,000 clones, around 80% seen once. These data originate in a study of blood T cell repertoires in COVID-19. The CDR3 is made up of 11 amino acids. Germline V lookup: CDR1 DFQATT, CDR2 SNEGSKA (reference sequence). Material: peripheral blood. The chain recombines TRBV20-1 with TRBJ2-7, with 7 positions matching TRBD1. The sequence was obtained from a man between 60 and 75 years old with acute or convalescent COVID-19. Here the CDR3 DNA reads TGCAGCGCCGAGGGGGCTTACGAGCAGTACTTC. Protein product: CSAEGAYEQYF.